A single T cell receptor (beta chain) is shown here with its context. The antigen is unknown. Clones were sequenced by immunoSEQ multiplex PCR, and TCRdb holds only the in-frame ones, with some missing. The table lists about 69,000 clones, roughly 90% of them singletons. These data come from a study of OX40 agonist ivuxolimab in advanced cancers. Study at large: Patients were roughly 83% male with ages roughly 20 to 90, mean about 65. Study results and caveats: CD4+ and CD8+ T cells in blood underwent clonal expansion by week 6 at 0.1 to 3.0 mg/kg. Partial responders treated at 0.1-3.0 mg/kg exhibited clonal expansion among the lowest measured.

CDR3 length: 16 amino acids. Germline CDR1 is MNHNS and CDR2 is SASEGT. V shed 3 bases and J shed 3 bases, with 18 bases lying between them. This receptor was taken from an adult with an advanced solid tumor such as melanoma, head and neck, liver or kidney cancer. This sequence joins TRBV6-1 and TRBJ2-7; tentative D call: TRBD1 (5 bases). The specimen comprised CD4+ or CD8+ T cells sorted from blood, sampled in a trial of the OX40 agonist ivuxolimab. This chain's CDR3 is CASSESPGFPLYEQYF. The CDR3 nucleotides read TGTGCCAGCAGTGAGAGTCCAGGGTTCCCCCTCTACGAGCAGTACTTC.